This TCR beta chain originates from a study of OX40 agonist ivuxolimab in advanced cancers. Clones were read by immunoSEQ multiplex PCR, and TCRdb kept only the in-frame ones, dropping some. The sample lists more than 75,000 clones; under 95% were seen once. Germline V gene sequence: CDR1 SGHRS, CDR2 YFSETQ. The CDR3 spans 15 residues. V was pared by 4 bases and J by 3 bases, with 15 bases between. The sequence derives from an adult with an advanced solid tumor such as melanoma, head and neck, liver or kidney cancer. The sample in question was CD4+ or CD8+ T cells sorted from blood, obtained in a trial of the OX40 agonist ivuxolimab. The J gene is TRBJ2-3, the V gene TRBV5-1, with a possible D match to TRBD2 (6 bases). The CDR3 bases are TGCGCCAGCAGCCCTGGGGGGAGTGGAACAGATACGCAGTATTTT. This encodes CASSPGGSGTDTQYF.